The T cell receptor (beta chain) described here comes from a study of T cells in localized non-small cell lung cancer. Overall study results and limits: The study linked higher blood T cell density to longer overall survival. A median of around 60 clones ranked among the top 100 in tumor appeared in adjacent lung. Tumor showed lower T cell clonality than uninvolved adjacent lung, where it was highest.

TCRdb's copy holds only in-frame clones and misses some; the assay was immunoSEQ multiplex PCR. Of under 15,000 clones in the sample, roughly 82% were seen once. Concerning this clone: Its antigen is undetermined.

CDR1 and CDR2 (germline): MNHGY, SAAAGT. V was cut by 7 bases and J by 4 bases, with 2 bases left in between. This CDR3 comprises 10 residues. This clonotype was sampled from a male donor aged 60 or over with stage I squamous cell lung carcinoma. This chain uses TRBV6-8 with TRBJ1-5; D is uncertain. The sequencing here drew on peripheral blood, taken before any cancer treatment. CDR3 protein: CASTNQPQHF. The CDR3 nucleotides read TGTGCCAGCACGAATCAGCCCCAGCATTTT.